This T cell receptor (beta chain) is from a study of OX40 agonist ivuxolimab in advanced cancers. Trimming stripped 0 bases from V and 0 bases from J, with 12 bases between. The CDR3 loop spans 17 amino acids. Looked up from germline, CDR1 is SGHRS and CDR2 is YFSETQ. Profiled with immunoSEQ multiplex PCR; TCRdb holds only in-frame clones, not every one. The sample has approximately 76,000 clones, roughly 93% seen once. This sample comprised CD4+ or CD8+ T cells sorted from blood, obtained in a trial of the OX40 agonist ivuxolimab. The chain links TRBV5-1 to TRBJ1-4; D is undetermined. This TCR was recovered from an adult with an advanced solid tumor such as melanoma, head and neck, liver or kidney cancer. CDR3 loop: CASSLDGASATNEKLFF. Here the CDR3 DNA reads TGCGCCAGCAGCTTGGACGGCGCCTCGGCAACTAATGAAAAACTGTTTTTT.